Shown below are 20 T cell receptor beta chains from a single sample sequenced in a study of Tregs in tolerant kidney transplant recipients. TCRdb's copy holds only in-frame clones and misses some; the assay was immunoSEQ multiplex PCR. Of over 60,000 clones in the sample, roughly 98% are singletons; the top ten hold around 0.51%. This material consisted of CD4+ T cells from blood, taken before the transplant. The receptors were sampled from a human donor who received a combined kidney and bone marrow transplant.

The rearrangement uses TRBV19 and TRBJ2-5; tentatively, D is TRBD1 (6 bases). The CDR3 has 16 amino acids. Trimming left V 3 bases short and J 2 bases short, with 16 bases between. Per the germline V gene, CDR1 is LNHDA and CDR2 is SQIVND (reference sequence). In DNA form, the CDR3 reads TGTGCCAGTAGTATCGGGGCTCAGGGGTGGCAAGAGACCCAGTACTTC. It is translated as CASSIGAQGWQETQYF.

The chain couples TRBV18 to TRBJ1-1, with D unclear. CDR3 length: 16 residues. CDR1 and CDR2 from the germline V gene are KGHSH and LQKENI. Trimming took 1 base from V and 0 from J, leaving 12 bases between them. The CDR3 DNA reads as TGTGCCAGCTCACCACATCCCGAACAGTTGAACACTGAAGCTTTCTTT. Encoded protein: CASSPHPEQLNTEAFF.

V and J are TRBV2 and TRBJ2-7; D gene unclear. The germline CDR1 and CDR2 sequences are SNHLY and FYNNEI. The CDR3 runs to 12 residues. V was pared by 5 bases and J by 0 bases, with 5 bases between. CDR3 DNA sequence: TGTGCCAGCAGTTACTCCTCCTACGAGCAGTACTTC. Its translation is CASSYSSYEQYF. Full variable domain (missing parts from reference TRBV2 and TRBJ2-7): EPEVTQTPSHQVTQMGQEVILRCVPISNHLYFYWYRQILGQKVEFLVSFYNNEISEKSEIFDDQFSVERPDGSNFTLKIRSTKLEDSAMYFCASSYSSYEQYFGPGTRLTVT.

The rearrangement links TRBV29-1 to TRBJ1-1; 9 bases match TRBD1. J lost 4 bases, V lost 1 base, and 7 bases had no gene match. CDR3 length: 15 residues. The germline V gene has CDR1 SQVTM and CDR2 ANQGSEA. CDR3 amino acids: CSVEGKDRGFTEAFF. In DNA, the CDR3 is TGCAGCGTTGAAGGTAAGGACAGGGGATTCACTGAAGCTTTCTTT. The whole variable domain, remainder taken from reference TRBV29-1 and TRBJ1-1, is SAVISQKPSRDICQRGTSLTIQCQVDSQVTMMFWYRQQPGQSLTLIATANQGSEATYESGFVIDKFPISRPNLTFSTLTVSNMSPEDSSIYLCSVEGKDRGFTEAFFGQGTRLTVV.

CDR3 protein: CASSPGLAGGRTDTQYF. The CDR3 DNA reads as TGCGCCAGCAGCCCGGGACTAGCGGGGGGCAGGACAGATACGCAGTATTTT. The V gene is TRBV5-1, the J gene TRBJ2-3, with 15 bases identical to TRBD2. J gave up 3 bases and V 4 bases, and 6 bases lay outside the gene matches. This CDR3 is 17 amino acids long. Per germline, CDR1 SGHRS and CDR2 YFSETQ. The complete variable domain, with remaining parts taken from reference TRBV5-1 and TRBJ2-3, reads KAGVTQTPRYLIKTRGQQVTLSCSPISGHRSVSWYQQTPGQGLQFLFEYFSETQRNKGNFPGRFSGRQFSNSRSEMNVSTLELGDSALYLCASSPGLAGGRTDTQYFGPGTRLTVL.

This sequence joins TRBV14 and TRBJ1-6; D is ambiguous. Trimming left V 1 base short and J 0 bases short, with 10 bases between. Looked up from germline, CDR1 is SGHDN and CDR2 is FVKESK. The CDR3 has 17 amino acids. CDR3 sequence: CASSQGAVPSYNSPLHF. CDR3 nucleotides: TGTGCCAGCAGCCAAGGGGCTGTCCCCTCCTATAATTCACCCCTCCACTTT. Full variable domain (remainder filled in from reference TRBV14 and TRBJ1-6): EAGVTQFPSHSVIEKGQTVTLRCDPISGHDNLYWYRRVMGKEIKFLLHFVKESKQDESGMPNNRFLAERTGGTYSTLKVQPAELEDSGVYFCASSQGAVPSYNSPLHFGNGTRLTVT.

The rearrangement uses TRBV21-1 and TRBJ1-5; TRBD1 is the table's D call and was not checked against the DNA. TRBV21-1 is annotated as a pseudogene. The CDR3 has 17 residues. In DNA, the CDR3 is TGTGCCAGCAGCAAAGGTACGGGACAGGTGTTGAGACAGCCCCAGCATTTT. Translated, it gives CASSKGTGQVLRQPQHF.

This chain uses TRBV19 with TRBJ1-2, with a tentative D call TRBD1 (5 bases). Trimming took off 3 bases at V and 0 bases at J, with 11 bases between the two ends. This CDR3 spans 15 amino acids. CDR1 and CDR2 from the germline V gene are LNHDA and SQIVND (reference sequence). CDR3 protein: CASSIGHLPNYGYTF. The CDR3 bases are TGTGCCAGTAGTATCGGACATTTGCCTAACTATGGCTACACCTTC.

This clone was recorded only once. This chain connects TRBV10-2 to TRBJ2-1, with D perhaps matching TRBD2 (5 bases). This CDR3 is 12 amino acids long. CDR1 WSHSY and CDR2 SAAADI come from the germline V gene. Trimming took off 7 bases at V and 7 bases at J, with 11 bases between the two ends. The CDR3 DNA reads as TGCGCCAGCACCAGGACTCATAATGAGCAGTTCTTC. This translates into CASTRTHNEQFF.

The rearrangement links TRBV6-1 to TRBJ1-2; perhaps TRBD1 as D (6 bases). The CDR3 length is 13 residues. From germline, CDR1 is MNHNS and CDR2 SASEGT. V gave up 10 bases and J gave up 1 base, with 13 bases separating them. The CDR3 nucleotides read TGTGCCACGGGACGACAGGTTAACTATGGCTACACCTTC. It specifies CATGRQVNYGYTF.

V and J are TRBV28 and TRBJ2-1; a weak D match, TRBD2 (7 bases). The V gene lost 4 bases and the J gene lost 8 bases, with 15 bases spanning the gap. There are 14 residues in the CDR3. CDR1 and CDR2 (germline): MDHEN, SYDVKM. The CDR3 spells CASSSPGGRHEQFF. CDR3 in DNA: TGTGCCAGCAGTTCCCCGGGGGGCCGACATGAGCAGTTCTTC. The variable domain in full, completed from reference TRBV28 and TRBJ2-1, reads DVKVTQSSRYLVKRTGEKVFLECVQDMDHENMFWYRQDPGLGLRLIYFSYDVKMKEKGDIPEGYSVSREKKERFSLILESASTNQTSMYLCASSSPGGRHEQFFGPGTRLTVL.

The chain couples TRBV6-6 to TRBJ2-2; D gene ambiguous. The germline V and J ends were trimmed by 7 bases and 2 bases, with 8 bases remaining between them. Germline V gene data show CDR1 as MNHNY and CDR2 as SVGAGI (reference sequence). CDR3 length: 13 residues. CDR3 in amino acids: CASTFVNTGELFF. CDR3 in DNA: TGTGCCAGCACCTTTGTTAACACCGGGGAGCTGTTTTTT.

This clone was seen a single time. The CDR3 sequence is CASSRDKVARDYQPQHF. As DNA, the CDR3 is TGCGCCAGCAGCCGGGATAAGGTCGCCAGGGATTATCAGCCCCAGCATTTT. This chain joins TRBV4-3 and TRBJ1-5; the D gene is possibly TRBD1 (5 bases). Germline V gene sequence: CDR1 LGHNA, CDR2 YSLEER. V gave up 4 bases and J gave up 5 bases, with 21 bases separating them. The length of the CDR3 is 17 residues.

Here the CDR3 reads CATGQANTEAFF. The DNA for the CDR3 is TGTGCCACCGGACAGGCGAACACTGAAGCTTTCTTT. The chain combines TRBV15 with TRBJ1-1, with 7 nucleotides matching TRBD1. The V and J ends lost 8 bases and 1 base, in that order; junction bases with no gene match: 1. The CDR3 is made up of 12 amino acids. Germline-derived CDR1 and CDR2 are LNHNV and YYDKDF (reference sequence). Based on the CDR3 plus reference TRBV15 and TRBJ1-1, the full variable domain is DAMVIQNPRYQVTQFGKPVTLSCSQTLNHNVMYWYQQKSSQAPKLLFHYYDKDFNNEADTPDNFQSRRPNTSFCFLDIRSPGLGDTAMYLCATGQANTEAFFGQGTRLTVV.

This chain connects TRBV10-3 to TRBJ1-1; no clear D. V lost 5 bases and J 1 base, leaving 11 bases between the germline ends. The CDR3 has 14 residues. The germline V gene encodes CDR1 ENHRY and CDR2 SYGVKD. CDR3 coding DNA: TGTGCCATCAGTCCGAGACGGGGGAACACTGAAGCTTTCTTT. It codes for CAISPRRGNTEAFF.

The chain uses TRBV9 and TRBJ1-2, with 7 bases aligning to TRBD1. The CDR3 is made up of 15 amino acids. V lost 4 bases to trimming and J lost 8 bases; unmatched junction nucleotides: 14. CDR1 SGDLS and CDR2 YYNGEE come from the germline V gene. The CDR3 DNA sequence: TGTGCCAGCAGCCAACTAGAGGGGGCGATAGTGGGCTACACCTTC. Its translation is CASSQLEGAIVGYTF.

The chain links TRBV5-4 to TRBJ2-5; TRBD2 aligns across 9 bases. Germline V gives CDR1 SGHNT, CDR2 YYREEE (reference sequence). The CDR3 has 16 amino acids. Trimming cost V 0 bases and J 5 bases; bases outside gene matches: 8. The CDR3 nucleotides read TGTGCCAGCAGCTTGGGTGGCGGGGGGGCCTGGGAGACCCAGTACTTC. This encodes CASSLGGGGAWETQYF.

J is TRBJ2-2 and V is TRBV5-1, with 7 bases fitting TRBD1. There are 15 residues in the CDR3. Germline CDR1 reads SGHRS; CDR2 reads YFSETQ. V was pared by 4 bases and J by 2 bases, with 5 bases of the junction left unmatched. CDR3 amino acids: CASSPGTVNTGELFF. The CDR3 nucleotides read TGCGCCAGCAGCCCCGGGACAGTCAACACCGGGGAGCTGTTTTTT.

The DNA for the CDR3 is TGCGCCAGCAGCTTGGGGCGGGGCACAGATACGCAGTATTTT. Its protein is CASSLGRGTDTQYF. The rearrangement joins TRBV5-1 to TRBJ2-3, with D tentatively TRBD2 (5 bases). The length of the CDR3 is 14 residues. Germline V CDR1 and CDR2: SGHRS, YFSETQ. V lost 0 bases and J lost 1, with 6 bases in between.

This rearrangement joins TRBV29-1 to TRBJ1-1; 8 bases align to TRBD1. V was clipped by 7 bases and J by 1 base; unmatched bases: 5. This CDR3 comprises 13 residues. From germline, CDR1 is SQVTM and CDR2 ANQGSEA. The CDR3 DNA reads TGCAGCGGTAACACAGGGGGGAACACTGAAGCTTTCTTT. Translation gives CSGNTGGNTEAFF.